This T cell receptor (beta chain) originates from a study of naive and memory T cell subsets. Two oligonucleotides, mixed equimolar, formed the beta constant-region primer covering TRBC1 and TRBC2. Nested alpha and beta constant-region primers with the SP2 primer drove four PCR rounds on ligated cDNA. TCRdb recomputed calls from the UMI-ligation and nested PCR reads with MiXCR, one row per CDR3 protein. The repertoire holds tens of thousands of distinct CDR3 sequences, more than 10% seen once, with 20% to 25% in the top ten. The CDR3 spans 12 residues. CDR1 and CDR2 from the germline V gene are SGDLS and YYNGEE. Trimming at V came to 7 bases and at J to 7 bases, leaving 5 bases not matched to a gene.

J is TRBJ1-2 and V is TRBV9; 9 bases are shared with TRBD1. Sequencing was done on a sample of effector memory CD4+ T cells from blood. Subset of the sample: effector memory, CD45RA- CD27-. This receptor was identified in a human donor in good health. For the CDR3, the DNA is TGTGCCAGCCAGGGACAGGGAGGTGGCTACACCTTC. It encodes CASQGQGGGYTF.